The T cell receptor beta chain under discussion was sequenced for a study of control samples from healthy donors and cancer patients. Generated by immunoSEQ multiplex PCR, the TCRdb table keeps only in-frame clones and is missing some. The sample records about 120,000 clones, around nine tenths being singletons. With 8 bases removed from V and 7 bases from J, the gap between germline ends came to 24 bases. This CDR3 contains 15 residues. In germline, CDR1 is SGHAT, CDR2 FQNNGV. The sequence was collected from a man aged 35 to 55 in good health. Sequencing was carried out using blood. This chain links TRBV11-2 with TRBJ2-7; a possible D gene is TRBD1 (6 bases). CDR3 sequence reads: CASEVSGDRRVEQYF. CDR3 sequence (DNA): TGTGCCAGCGAAGTCTCCGGAGACAGGCGGGTGGAGCAGTACTTC.